What follows describes a single T cell receptor beta chain. The repertoire was sequenced with immunoSEQ multiplex PCR; TCRdb's copy has only in-frame clones and lacks some. This table has more than 300,000 clones, roughly 84% appearing once. This entry is derived from a study of Ad26.COV2.S vaccination and SARS-CoV-2 variants. The wider study: Enrolled in COV1001, the donor was in the Ad26.COV2.S trial arm, which received the vaccine. Participants got Ad26.COV2.S intramuscularly, once or twice 56 days apart.

Treatment reported: approximately 18 received Ad26.COV2.S at low or high dose, single or two shots; 5 received placebo; per-sample allocation not given. The investigators took samples on day 63 after the first vaccine or placebo injection. At a Boston site, the person donating was an adult of 18-55 years. CDR1 and CDR2 from the germline V gene are SEHNR and FQNEAQ (reference sequence). This CDR3 has 17 residues. The V end was cut by 7 bases, the J end by 4 bases, with 25 bases between. V usage is TRBV7-9 and J usage is TRBJ1-2, with D tentatively TRBD1 (5 bases). The receptor's source is a person between 18 and 60 years old who received the Ad26.COV2.S COVID-19 vaccine or a placebo. Specimen: peripheral blood, collected in a trial of Ad26.COV2.S vaccine versus placebo. The CDR3 region is CASILLLGRSGTYGYTF. In nucleotides, the CDR3 is TGTGCCAGCATTCTACTTTTGGGACGGTCAGGGACCTATGGCTACACCTTC.